This T cell receptor beta chain was recorded in a study of regulatory T cells in long-lasting Graves disease. At the level of the study: Graves' patients, diagnosed recently, had received antithyroid drugs under 3 months.

Ten or more counts support this clonotype. The target antigen is unknown. iRepertoire HTBI primers and Arm-PCR of CDR3 regions built TCR beta libraries. One entry per CDR3 protein results from TCRdb running MiXCR on the multiplex PCR reads. The repertoire includes 400,000 to 450,000 distinct CDR3 sequences, 14% to 15% of them detected once, and 15% to 20% sits in the top ten. The V gene end was trimmed by 6 bases and the J gene end by 0 bases; junction bases not matched to a gene: 2. Germline V gives CDR1 SGHTA, CDR2 FQGNSA. The CDR3 is 15 amino acids. Time point specified: newly diagnosed GD, antithyroid drugs for less than 3 months. Extracted PBMC RNA gave rise to the TCR library. Study observations and caveats: Researchers examined only peripheral blood and not thyroid tissue.

This sample also appeared in a second study, on T cells in Graves' hyperthyroidism and ophthalmopathy.

The chain couples TRBV7-2 to TRBJ2-1; 10 nucleotides agree with TRBD2. This TCR was recovered from a woman aged 25-40 years with Graves disease. The sequenced sample was peripheral blood mononuclear cells (PBMCs), obtained at new diagnosis, from a patient treated with antithyroid drugs. The CDR3 reads CASSRLAGSYNEQFF. DNA for the CDR3: TGTGCCAGCAGTCGACTAGCGGGCTCCTACAATGAGCAGTTCTTC.